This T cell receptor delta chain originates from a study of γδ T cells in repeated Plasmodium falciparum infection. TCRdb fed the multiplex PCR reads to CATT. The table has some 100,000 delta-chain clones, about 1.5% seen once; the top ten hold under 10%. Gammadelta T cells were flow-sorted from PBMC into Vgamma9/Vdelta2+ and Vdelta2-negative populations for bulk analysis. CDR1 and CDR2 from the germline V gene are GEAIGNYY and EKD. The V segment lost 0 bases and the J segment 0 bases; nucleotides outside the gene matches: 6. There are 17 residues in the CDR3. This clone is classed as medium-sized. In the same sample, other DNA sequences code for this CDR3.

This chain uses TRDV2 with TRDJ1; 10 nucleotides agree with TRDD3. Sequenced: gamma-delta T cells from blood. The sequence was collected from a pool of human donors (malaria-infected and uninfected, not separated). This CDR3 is CACDTVGTGGYTDKLIF. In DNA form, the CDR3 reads TGTGCCTGTGACACCGTCGGTACTGGGGGATACACCGATAAACTCATCTTT.